This T cell receptor beta chain was sequenced during a study of T cells after yellow fever vaccination. Findings and caveats of the study: Just a small share of clonotypes turned up in the CD4 compartment as well as the CD8 compartment. Subsequent to the booster, the majority of primary-vaccination clones reappeared (about 97% CD4, more than 70% CD8).

This clonotype was observed many times. The antigen is unknown. Trimming pared 4 bases from V and 0 bases from J, leaving 7 bases between. Germline V lookup: CDR1 SEHNR, CDR2 FQNEAQ (reference sequence). This CDR3 is built from 13 residues. One entry per CDR3 protein, called by TCRdb with MiXCR from the 5' RACE reads. The sample holds 230,000 or so distinct CDR3 sequences; approximately 3.5% are singletons and the top ten take over 15%. The sample in question was PBMCs, obtained 15 days after the yellow fever booster vaccination. The J gene is TRBJ2-7, the V gene TRBV7-9, with D perhaps matching TRBD1 (5 bases). The origin of this receptor is a man aged 18 to 29 who received the YFV17D yellow fever vaccine. The CDR3 nucleotides read TGTGCCAGCAGCTACACAGGCTCCTACGAGCAGTACGTC. Translated, it gives CASSYTGSYEQYV.